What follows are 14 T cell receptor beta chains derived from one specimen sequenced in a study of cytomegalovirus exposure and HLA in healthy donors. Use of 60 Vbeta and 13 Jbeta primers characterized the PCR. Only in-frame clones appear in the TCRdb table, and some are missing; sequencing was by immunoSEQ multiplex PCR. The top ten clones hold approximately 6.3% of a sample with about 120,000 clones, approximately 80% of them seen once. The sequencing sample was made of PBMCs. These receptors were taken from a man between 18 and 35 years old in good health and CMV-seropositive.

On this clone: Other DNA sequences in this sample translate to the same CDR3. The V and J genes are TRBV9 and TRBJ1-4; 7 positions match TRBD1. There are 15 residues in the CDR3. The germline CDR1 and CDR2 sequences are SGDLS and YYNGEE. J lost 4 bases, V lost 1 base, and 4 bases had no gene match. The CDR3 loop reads CASSVRAGGNEKLFF. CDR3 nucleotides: TGTGCCAGCAGCGTAAGGGCAGGGGGTAATGAAAAACTGTTTTTT. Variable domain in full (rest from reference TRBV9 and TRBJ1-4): DSGVTQTPKHLITATGQRVTLRCSPRSGDLSVYWYQQSLDQGLQFLIQYYNGEERAKGNILERFSAQQFPDLHSELNLSSLELGDSALYFCASSVRAGGNEKLFFGSGTQLSVL.

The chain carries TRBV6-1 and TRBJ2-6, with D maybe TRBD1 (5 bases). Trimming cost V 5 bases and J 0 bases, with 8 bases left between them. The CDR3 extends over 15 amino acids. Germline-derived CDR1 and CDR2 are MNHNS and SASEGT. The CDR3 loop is CASSLDSSGANVLTF. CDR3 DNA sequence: TGTGCCAGCAGTCTAGACAGCTCTGGGGCCAACGTCCTGACTTTC.

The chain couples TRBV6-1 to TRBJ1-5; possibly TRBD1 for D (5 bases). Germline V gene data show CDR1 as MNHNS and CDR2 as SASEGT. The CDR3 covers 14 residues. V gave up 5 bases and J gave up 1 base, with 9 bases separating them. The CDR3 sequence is CASSLKGSNQPQHF. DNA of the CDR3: TGTGCCAGCAGTCTGAAGGGGAGCAATCAGCCCCAGCATTTT.

CDR3 DNA: TGCGCCAGCAGCCTGGAGCAGGGTATGCAGGCTTTCTTT. This translates into CASSLEQGMQAFF. The chain recombines TRBV5-1 with TRBJ1-1; D possibly corresponds to TRBD1 (5 bases). The CDR3 is 13 residues long. V lost 4 bases and J 11 bases, leaving 18 bases between the germline ends. Germline V gene sequence: CDR1 SGHRS, CDR2 YFSETQ.

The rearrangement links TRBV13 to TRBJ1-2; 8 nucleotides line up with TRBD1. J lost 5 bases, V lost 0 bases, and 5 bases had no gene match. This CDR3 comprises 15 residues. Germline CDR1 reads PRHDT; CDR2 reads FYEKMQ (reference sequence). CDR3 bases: TGTGCCAGCAGCTTAGGCCAGGGGGCCGGGTATGGCTACACCTTC. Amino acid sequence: CASSLGQGAGYGYTF.

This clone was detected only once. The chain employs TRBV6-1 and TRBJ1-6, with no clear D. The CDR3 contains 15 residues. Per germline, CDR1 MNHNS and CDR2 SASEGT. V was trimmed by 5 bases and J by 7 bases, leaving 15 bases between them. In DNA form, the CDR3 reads TGTGCCAGCAGTCCCCGACCTCCGGGGAATTCACCCCTCCACTTT. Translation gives CASSPRPPGNSPLHF.

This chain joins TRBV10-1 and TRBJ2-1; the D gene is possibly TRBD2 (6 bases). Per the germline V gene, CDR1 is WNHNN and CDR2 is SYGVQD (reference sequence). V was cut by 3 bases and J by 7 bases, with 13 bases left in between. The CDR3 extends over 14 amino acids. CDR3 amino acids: CASSEEGGPNEQFF. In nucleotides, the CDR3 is TGCGCCAGCAGTGAAGAGGGAGGACCGAATGAGCAGTTCTTC.

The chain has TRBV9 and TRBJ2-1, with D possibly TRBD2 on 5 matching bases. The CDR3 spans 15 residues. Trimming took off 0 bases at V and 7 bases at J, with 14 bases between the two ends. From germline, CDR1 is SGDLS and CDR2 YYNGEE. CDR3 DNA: TGTGCCAGCAGCGTAGGGAGGTACACTGGGAATGAGCAGTTCTTC. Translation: CASSVGRYTGNEQFF.

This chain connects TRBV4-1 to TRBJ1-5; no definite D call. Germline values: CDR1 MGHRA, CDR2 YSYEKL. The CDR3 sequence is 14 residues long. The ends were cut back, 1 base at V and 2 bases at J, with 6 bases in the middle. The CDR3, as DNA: TGCGCCAGCAGCCAAGTCCCGGGCAATCAGCCCCAGCATTTT. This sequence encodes CASSQVPGNQPQHF.

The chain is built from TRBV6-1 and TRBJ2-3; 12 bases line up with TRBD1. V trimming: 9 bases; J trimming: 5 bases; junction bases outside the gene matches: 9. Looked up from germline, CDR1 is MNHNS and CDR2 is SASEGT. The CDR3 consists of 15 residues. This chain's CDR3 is CASGGTGGAGDTQYF. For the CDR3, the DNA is TGTGCCAGTGGGGGGACAGGGGGCGCAGGAGATACGCAGTATTTT.

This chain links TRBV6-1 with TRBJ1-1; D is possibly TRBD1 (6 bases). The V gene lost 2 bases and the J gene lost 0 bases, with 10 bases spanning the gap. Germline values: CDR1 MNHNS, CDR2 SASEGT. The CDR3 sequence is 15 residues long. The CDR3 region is CASSELPGVNTEAFF. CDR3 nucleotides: TGTGCCAGCAGTGAACTACCAGGGGTGAACACTGAAGCTTTCTTT.

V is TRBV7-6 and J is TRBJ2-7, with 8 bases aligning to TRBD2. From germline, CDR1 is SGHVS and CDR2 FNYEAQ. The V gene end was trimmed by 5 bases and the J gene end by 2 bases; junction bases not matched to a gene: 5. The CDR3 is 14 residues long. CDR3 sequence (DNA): TGTGCCAGCAGCGAGGGACTAGGAACCTACGAGCAGTACTTC. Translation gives CASSEGLGTYEQYF.

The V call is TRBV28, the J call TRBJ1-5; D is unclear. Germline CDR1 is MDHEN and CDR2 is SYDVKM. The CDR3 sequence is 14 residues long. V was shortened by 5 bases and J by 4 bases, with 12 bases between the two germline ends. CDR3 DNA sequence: TGTGCCAGCAGTCCCCAGGCACGGAATCAGCCCCAGCATTTT. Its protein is CASSPQARNQPQHF.

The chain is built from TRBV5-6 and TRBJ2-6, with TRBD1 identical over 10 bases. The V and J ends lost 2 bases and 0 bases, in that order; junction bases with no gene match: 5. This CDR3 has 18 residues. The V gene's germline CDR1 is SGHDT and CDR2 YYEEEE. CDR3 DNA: TGTGCCAGCAGCTTTCGCGGGACAGGGGCCTCTGGGGCCAACGTCCTGACTTTC. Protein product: CASSFRGTGASGANVLTF.